These 18 T cell receptor beta chains were sequenced from one sample in a study of metastatic and nonmetastatic thyroid tumors. None of the patients had undergone any treatment ahead of thyroid surgery. TCRdb re-called the PCR reads with MiXCR. The data contain about 4,000 clones, under 40% of them seen just once; the ten biggest clones take up 25% to 30%. Sequencing input: adjacent normal tissue. The receptor set was obtained from a female donor with papillary thyroid cancer or a benign thyroid nodule (not recorded which). Some clones in this sample may be carry-over from other donors' samples.

The chain has TRBV30 and TRBJ1-1; D might be TRBD1 (6 bases). Trimming cost V 0 bases and J 7 bases, with 12 bases left between them. CDR3 length equals 13 residues. Germline values: CDR1 GTSNPN, CDR2 SVGIG (reference sequence). The CDR3 DNA follows: TGTGCCTGGAGTGTCGGCAGGGGAAGTGAAGCTTTCTTT. Amino acid sequence: CAWSVGRGSEAFF.

V gene TRBV20-1 combines with J gene TRBJ1-2; D may be TRBD1 (5 bases). This CDR3 has 15 amino acids. Germline V lookup: CDR1 DFQATT, CDR2 SNEGSKA (reference sequence). V lost 1 base, J lost 2 bases, and 14 bases lay in between. The CDR3 region has the DNA TGCAGTGCTAGAGGGGGGGGAAGCCTCAACTATGGCTACACCTTC. Its translation is CSARGGGSLNYGYTF.

The chain links TRBV20-1 to TRBJ2-7, with a possible D match to TRBD2 (6 bases). Looked up from germline, CDR1 is DFQATT and CDR2 is SNEGSKA (reference sequence). The CDR3 is 14 amino acids. Trimming cost V 0 bases and J 2 bases, with 11 bases left between them. CDR3 in amino acids: CSARDRASAYEQYF. DNA of the CDR3: TGCAGTGCTAGAGATAGGGCTAGCGCCTACGAGCAGTACTTC.

About this clone: Distinct nucleotide sequences in the sample also encode this CDR3. The chain combines TRBV5-1 with TRBJ2-7; a possible D gene is TRBD2 (6 bases). CDR1 and CDR2 from the germline V gene are SGHRS and YFSETQ. Trimming removed 4 bases at V and 7 bases at J, with 15 bases between. CDR3 size: 13 residues. The CDR3 sequence is CASSGTGDREQYF. In nucleotides, the CDR3 is TGCGCCAGCAGCGGGACGGGGGATAGAGAGCAGTACTTC.

This CDR3 reads CAWSVRAGLAQYF. CDR3 DNA: TGTGCCTGGAGTGTACGGGCAGGTTTGGCCCAGTACTTC. The V and J genes are TRBV30 and TRBJ2-5; D gene uncertain. Germline lookup yields CDR1 GTSNPN and CDR2 SVGIG (reference sequence). The CDR3 has 13 residues. Trimming stripped 0 bases from V and 9 bases from J, with 14 bases between.

This clone occurred a few times. V usage is TRBV6-1 and J usage is TRBJ1-5; a possible D gene is TRBD1 (5 bases). Germline lookup yields CDR1 MNHNS and CDR2 SASEGT. This CDR3 region has 16 residues. The V end lost 2 bases, the J end lost 0 bases, and 11 bases lay between the germline ends. CDR3 residues: CASSETSGYSNQPQHF. CDR3 DNA: TGTGCCAGCAGTGAAACGTCAGGGTATAGCAATCAGCCCCAGCATTTT.

Ten or more counts support this clone. This rearrangement joins TRBV11-2 to TRBJ1-2, with 9 bases aligning to TRBD1. Trimming cost V 2 bases and J 6 bases; bases outside gene matches: 10. The germline CDR1 and CDR2 sequences are SGHAT and FQNNGV. The CDR3 has 16 residues. Here the CDR3 reads CASSLQRDRALHGYTF. In nucleotides, the CDR3 is TGTGCCAGCAGCTTACAACGGGACAGGGCGTTGCATGGCTACACCTTC.

The genes are TRBV20-1 and TRBJ1-5; tentative D call: TRBD1 (5 bases). CDR1 is DFQATT and CDR2 is SNEGSKA in the germline V gene (reference sequence). The ends were cut back, 2 bases at V and 0 bases at J, with 14 bases in the middle. This CDR3 contains 16 residues. The CDR3 nucleotides are TGCAGTGCTAGATACTCCGGGGCCAATAGCAATCAGCCCCAGCATTTT. Translated: CSARYSGANSNQPQHF.

V is TRBV30 and J is TRBJ2-7; TRBD1 is a possible D gene (5 bases). CDR3 length equals 13 residues. Trimming cost V 2 bases and J 2 bases, with 10 bases left between them. CDR1 GTSNPN and CDR2 SVGIG come from the germline V gene (reference sequence). The CDR3 protein is CAWSIQGPYEQYF. CDR3 DNA: TGTGCCTGGAGTATCCAGGGCCCCTACGAGCAGTACTTC.

V gene TRBV14 combines with J gene TRBJ2-3; a possible D gene is TRBD2 (5 bases). V lost 0 bases, J lost 5 bases, and 15 bases lay in between. The CDR3 contains 16 residues. Germline CDR1 SGHDN, CDR2 FVKESK. The CDR3 sequence: CASSQDQITGKDTQYF. As DNA, the CDR3 is TGTGCCAGCAGCCAAGATCAAATCACGGGAAAAGATACGCAGTATTTT.

This clone turned up a few times. V is TRBV6-7 and J is TRBJ1-2; 8 bases agree with TRBD1. TRBV6-7 is known as an ORF, though its function is uncertain. The ends lost 8 bases at V and 2 bases at J; junction bases unmatched: 19. This CDR3 is built from 18 residues. CDR3 coding DNA: TGTGCCAGCCTTTGGAAACAGGGGGTGGGCAAGAGAAACTATGGCTACACCTTC. Residues: CASLWKQGVGKRNYGYTF.

This chain uses TRBV11-2 with TRBJ2-3; 7 nucleotides match TRBD2. Germline V gives CDR1 SGHAT, CDR2 FQNNGV. J was trimmed by 5 bases and V by 3 bases; bases with no gene match: 11. CDR3 length: 16 amino acids. The CDR3 DNA reads TGTGCCAGCAGCTTGGGGTGGCGGGAGCAGGTAGATACGCAGTATTTT. Its protein is CASSLGWREQVDTQYF.

The rearrangement uses TRBV6-1 and TRBJ2-7, with D unresolved. CDR3 length equals 12 residues. V lost 6 bases and J lost 4, with 10 bases in between. The germline CDR1 and CDR2 sequences are MNHNS and SASEGT. The CDR3 coding sequence is TGTGCCAGCAGCCACGACTTATACGAGCAGTACTTC. Amino acids: CASSHDLYEQYF.

The chain is built from TRBV15 and TRBJ1-3; no clear D gene. CDR1 and CDR2 from the germline V gene are LNHNV and YYDKDF (reference sequence). V was shortened by 5 bases and J by 3 bases, with 8 bases between the two germline ends. This CDR3 has 13 residues. CDR3 residues: CATSSRVGNTIYF. CDR3 bases: TGTGCCACCAGCTCCCGAGTTGGAAACACCATATATTTT.

This chain uses TRBV20-1 with TRBJ2-3, with a possible D match to TRBD2 (6 bases). The V end was cut by 3 bases, the J end by 2 bases, with 18 bases between. The CDR3 totals 16 residues. Germline lookup yields CDR1 DFQATT and CDR2 SNEGSKA (reference sequence). The CDR3 loop reads CSASVDPGTVTDTQYF. The DNA of the CDR3 is TGCAGTGCTAGTGTCGACCCCGGGACTGTCACAGATACGCAGTATTTT.

This clone was seen only a few times. This chain links TRBV28 with TRBJ2-7; TRBD2 matches 12 bases. The CDR3 covers 14 residues. The germline V gene has CDR1 MDHEN and CDR2 SYDVKM. V gave up 5 bases and J gave up 6 bases; unmatched junction bases: 5. Here the CDR3 reads CASSLTSGRLEQYF. The CDR3 nucleotides are TGTGCCAGCAGTCTGACTAGCGGGAGACTCGAGCAGTACTTC.

This sequence joins TRBV30 and TRBJ2-1; D may be TRBD2 (6 bases). Trimming took off 8 bases at V and 8 bases at J, with 22 bases between the two ends. This CDR3 contains 14 residues. Germline-derived CDR1 and CDR2 are GTSNPN and SVGIG (reference sequence). CDR3 bases: TGTGCCCGTACGCTGGAGGGCCTAGGGGATGAGCAGTTCTTC. Its protein is CARTLEGLGDEQFF.

The chain joins TRBV6-7 to TRBJ1-4; perhaps TRBD1 as D (5 bases). TRBV6-7 is placed among ORFs of uncertain function. The V and J ends lost 0 bases and 2 bases respectively, with 13 bases between them. This CDR3 has 17 amino acids. In nucleotides, the CDR3 is TGTGCCAGCAGTTACTCGGATCGGGGGATGACTAATGAAAAACTGTTTTTT. It encodes CASSYSDRGMTNEKLFF.